This T cell receptor (beta chain) derives from a study of T cell responses to AZD1222 COVID-19 vaccine listed by TCRdb under 2021. At the level of the whole study: A total of 233 trial participants underwent TCR sequencing, of whom 207 received two doses of AZD1222 and about 25 received two doses of the MenACWY control vaccine. Enrollment into the trials was organized by age into subgroups of 18-55, 56-69 and 70-plus years, and those subgroups contained approximately 160, 26 and 62 TCR-sequenced participants, respectively. Summary of the overall study and its limitations: Because no day 14 peak-response samples were available, repertoires were characterized only after the peak T cell response. Participants were mostly white British and included more females than males, and it was suggested by the authors that clonal diversity may have been underestimated. Nearly half of unique spike-specific TCRs reportedly recognized epitopes outside regions mutated in the B.1.351 and B.1.1.7 variants. A significant rise in spike-specific TCR breadth and depth was observed after two AZD1222 doses relative to day 0 and relative to MenACWY recipients. Conclusions about previously exposed vaccinees are limited, since just six or seven AZD1222 recipients were seropositive for SARS-CoV-2 at baseline. The vaccine-associated CD4 TCRs covered the entire spike protein, and the dominant responses fell in regions 160-218 and 743-854. The 56-69-year group was small, and its depth increase did not reach significance, likely because of low power.

With respect to this clone: Its antigen specificity is not known. No quality values exist for individual bases; no much larger clone is one base distant.

The CDR3 regions of human TCRbeta chains were analyzed by immunosequencing. From the authors' description of their analysis: Repertoire TCRs were matched against a reference library of SARS-CoV-2-specific TCRs generated with the MIRA antigen-specificity platform. Breadth was defined as the fraction of unique TCRs that were SARS-CoV-2-associated. Depth was defined as the fraction of total T cells that were SARS-CoV-2-associated. Using the MIRA data, each spike-specific TCR was assigned both to the spike region to which the TCR was reactive and to a CD4 or CD8 class. Log10-transformed breadth and depth values were compared by one-way ANOVA with Sidak's multiple comparisons tests. Here the immuneACCESS table is served through TCRdb, limited to in-frame sequences with V and J called. Missing clones are a known gap in these copies; in checked studies unresolved V genes cover under half, and the rest lacks a known reason. Clonal size and the V and J genes are those of that table, whereas D and trimming came from the DNA. For this sample there are fewer than 85,000 clones; 85% to 90% appear just once. The top ten clones comprise 4% to 5.5% of the sample.

The sample's time point label, in plain terms: about 28 days (+/-7) after the second vaccine dose. In the paper's terms, the treatment or condition label means: meningococcal conjugate vaccine given as trial control. Samples from vaccinated people were obtained from the UK trials COV001 and COV002, which included a single-blind randomized controlled phase 2/3 trial of AZD1222 (ChAdOx1 nCoV-19) in healthy adults. Trial participant PBMC samples were collected at day 0 and day 28 after the second dose for TCRbeta chain sequencing. The CDR3 starts with the cysteine, ends with the phenylalanine, and has 13 residues. Solely the CDR3 DNA is kept, with 39 bases framed from the first base. From a lookup of the germline V gene (reference sequence), CDR1 and CDR2 are GTSNPN and SVGIG. The germline ends are 7 bases apart after V is trimmed by 0 bases and J by 4 bases.

The rearranged segments are TRBV30 and TRBJ2-1; the D gene cannot be resolved reliably. Sample: peripheral blood, taken 28 days after the second dose of the MenACWY control vaccine. This TCR came from an adult who received the MenACWY meningococcal vaccine as a control. The CDR3 corresponds to CAWSVQEYNEQFF. Here is the DNA: TGTGCCTGGAGTGTACAAGAGTACAATGAGCAGTTCTTC. The CDR3 plus the reference TRBV30 and TRBJ2-1 genes for the other parts give the full variable domain: SQTIHQWPATLVQPVGSPLSLECTVEGTSNPNLYWYRQAAGRGLQLLFYSVGIGQISSEVPQNLSASRPQDRQFILSSKKLLLSDSGFYLCAWSVQEYNEQFFGPGTRLTVL.